This T cell receptor (beta chain) was sequenced in a study of CD8 T cells in Susac syndrome. CD8+ and CD4+ T cells taken from blood had their TCR beta sequenced. Negative isolation yielded CD8+ and CD4+ T cells; FACS enriched TEMRA cells. Random-hexamer reverse transcription was applied to roughly 0.5 to 1 ug RNA. An immunoSEQ multiplex PCR amplified TCR beta CDR3 over 54 Vbeta and 13 Jbeta. Using its own MiXCR run on the immunoSEQ multiplex PCR reads, TCRdb lists one record per CDR3 protein. This sample has 130,000 or so distinct CDR3 sequences, with approximately 90% found just once. The CDR3 is 16 amino acids. Trimming pared 6 bases from V and 0 bases from J, leaving 16 bases between. Germline loops: CDR1 SEHNR, CDR2 FQNEAQ (reference sequence).

The receptor was isolated from a human donor with multiple sclerosis. The sample taken for sequencing was CD8+ T cells from PBMCs. The chain couples TRBV7-9 to TRBJ2-3, with D perhaps matching TRBD2 (5 bases). CDR3 in amino acids: CASSPYSAISTDTQYF. The DNA of the CDR3 is TGTGCCAGCAGTCCATATAGCGCCATTAGCACAGATACGCAGTATTTT. The full variable domain, in which reference TRBV7-9 and TRBJ2-3 provide the parts outside the CDR3, is DTGVSQNPRHKITKRGQNVTFRCDPISEHNRLYWYRQTLGQGPEFLTYFQNEAQLEKSRLLSDRFSAERPKGSFSTLEIQRTEQGDSAMYLCASSPYSAISTDTQYFGPGTRLTVL.